This T cell receptor beta chain emerged from a study of T cell responses to AZD1222 COVID-19 vaccine. Study-wide results and limits: Only a handful of AZD1222 recipients, five to seven in all, had baseline seropositivity. Nearly half of spike-specific TCRs reportedly target unmutated variant regions. The repertoires were collected only after the peak T cell response. Spike-specific TCR breadth and depth went up after people got two AZD1222 doses.

Produced via immunoSEQ multiplex PCR; TCRdb's table is partial and in-frame only. The sample yields some 70,000 clones, 80% seen once. Notes on this clone: Its antigen is unknown.

Germline-derived CDR1 and CDR2 are SEHNR and FQNEAQ (reference sequence). CDR3 size: 13 residues. The V end lost 4 bases, the J end lost 4 bases, and 8 bases lay between the germline ends. Sample: peripheral blood, taken 28 days after the second AZD1222 dose. V usage is TRBV7-9 and J usage is TRBJ1-5; a possible D gene is TRBD1 (5 bases). The receptor was isolated from an adult who received the AZD1222 COVID-19 vaccine. This chain's CDR3 is CASSYEGNQPQHF. CDR3 nucleotide sequence: TGTGCCAGCAGCTACGAGGGGAATCAGCCCCAGCATTTT.